The TCR beta chain described here comes from a study of blood T cell repertoires in COVID-19. Overall study context: Sources were T cells, B-cell-depleted T cells, or PBMCs; the material itself was cDNA or gDNA.

TCRdb keeps only in-frame clones here, not all; method: immunoSEQ multiplex PCR. The data contain around 61,000 clones, over 75% of them seen just once; the ten biggest clones take up approximately 3%. A single count supports this clone. This CDR3 is built from 15 residues. CDR1 SGHRS and CDR2 YFSETQ come from the germline V gene. With V trimmed by 4 bases and J by 9 bases, 7 bases remained unmatched. The chain joins TRBV5-1 to TRBJ2-1, with TRBD2 identical over 13 bases. This clonotype was obtained from a man aged 45 to 65 with active COVID-19. Material: peripheral blood. The CDR3 sequence: CASSVTSGRAVEQFF. CDR3 sequence (DNA): TGCGCCAGCAGCGTCACTAGCGGGAGGGCCGTTGAGCAGTTCTTC.